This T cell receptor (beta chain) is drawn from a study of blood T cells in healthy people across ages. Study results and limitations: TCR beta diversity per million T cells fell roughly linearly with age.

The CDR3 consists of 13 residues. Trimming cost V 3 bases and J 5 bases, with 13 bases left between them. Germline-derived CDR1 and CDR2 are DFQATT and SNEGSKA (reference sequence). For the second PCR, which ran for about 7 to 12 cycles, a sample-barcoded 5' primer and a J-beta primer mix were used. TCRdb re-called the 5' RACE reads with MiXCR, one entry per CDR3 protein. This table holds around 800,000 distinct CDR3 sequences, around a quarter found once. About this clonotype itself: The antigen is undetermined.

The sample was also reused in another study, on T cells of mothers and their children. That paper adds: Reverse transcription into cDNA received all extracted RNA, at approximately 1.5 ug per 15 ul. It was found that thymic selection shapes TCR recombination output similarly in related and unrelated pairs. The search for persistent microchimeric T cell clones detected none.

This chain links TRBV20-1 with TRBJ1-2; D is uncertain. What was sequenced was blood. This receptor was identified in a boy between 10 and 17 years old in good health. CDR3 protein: CSASADLSYGYTF. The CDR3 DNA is TGCAGTGCTAGTGCAGATCTTAGTTATGGCTACACCTTC.